The 5 T cell receptor beta chains below come from one sample, sequenced in a study of blood T cells in healthy people across ages. Primed by a sample-barcoded 5' primer and a J-beta primer mix, a second PCR proceeded for 7 to 11 cycles. TCRdb redid the calling of the 5' RACE reads with MiXCR, one entry per CDR3 protein. The sample yields approximately 960,000 distinct CDR3 sequences, about 29% seen once. This same sample was also part of a study on T cells of mothers and their children.

Sequenced: blood. These receptors originate from a woman between 40 and 55 years old in good health.

This clonotype was recorded a few times. The chain combines TRBV25-1 with TRBJ2-1; 10 bases are a match to TRBD1. V gave up 1 base and J gave up 5 bases; unmatched junction bases: 5. The CDR3 spans 16 residues. The germline V gene has CDR1 MGHDK and CDR2 SYGVNS. For the CDR3, the DNA is TGTGCCAGCAGTGAATTGGGGACAGGGGACCACAATGAGCAGTTCTTC. Translation gives CASSELGTGDHNEQFF.

This clonotype was recorded a few times. The chain links TRBV21-1 to TRBJ2-7; the table's D call, TRBD1, was not checked against the DNA. TRBV21-1 is described as a pseudogene. This CDR3 is 20 amino acids long. CDR3 residues: CASSVSGTGYVTELSYEQYF. The CDR3 nucleotides are TGTGCCAGCAGCGTTTCCGGGACAGGGTACGTTACTGAGCTCTCCTACGAGCAGTACTTC.

At least ten counts were recorded for this clonotype. The rearrangement joins TRBV29-1 to TRBJ2-3, with D possibly called TRBD1 or TRBD2 (5 bases each). V gave up 0 bases and J gave up 11 bases, with 12 bases separating them. This CDR3 is 12 amino acids long. Germline V gene data show CDR1 as SQVTM and CDR2 as ANQGSEA. The CDR3 nucleotides read TGCAGCGTTGAAGATCCCGGGACGGTGCAGTATTTT. It encodes CSVEDPGTVQYF.

In its sample, this clonotype was seen many times. The chain has TRBV5-1 and TRBJ2-7, with D tentatively TRBD2 (6 bases). V was shortened by 0 bases and J by 2 bases, with 9 bases between the two germline ends. Germline V gene sequence: CDR1 SGHRS, CDR2 YFSETQ. CDR3 length equals 14 residues. The CDR3 coding sequence is TGCGCCAGCAGCTTGGGCGGGGCAGCCTACGAGCAGTACTTC. Protein sequence: CASSLGGAAYEQYF.

This clonotype was detected only a few times. J is TRBJ2-3 and V is TRBV7-3; 9 positions match TRBD1. The CDR3 covers 14 residues. The J segment lost 8 bases and the V segment lost 3 bases, leaving 6 bases of the junction unmatched. The V gene's germline CDR1 is SGHTA and CDR2 FQGTGA. This CDR3 is CASSLGQGSGTQYF. Written as DNA, the CDR3 is TGTGCCAGCAGCTTGGGACAGGGTAGTGGTACGCAGTATTTT.